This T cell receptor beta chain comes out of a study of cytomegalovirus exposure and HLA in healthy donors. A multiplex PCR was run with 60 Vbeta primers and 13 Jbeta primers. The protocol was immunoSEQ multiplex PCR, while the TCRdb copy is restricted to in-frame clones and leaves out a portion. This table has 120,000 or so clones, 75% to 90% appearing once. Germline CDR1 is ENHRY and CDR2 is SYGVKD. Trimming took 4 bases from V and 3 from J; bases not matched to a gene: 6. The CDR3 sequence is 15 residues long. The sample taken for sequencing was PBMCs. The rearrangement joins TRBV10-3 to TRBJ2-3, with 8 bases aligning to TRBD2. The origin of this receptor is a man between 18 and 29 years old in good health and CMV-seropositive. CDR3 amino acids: CAISAVGGATDTQYF. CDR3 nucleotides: TGTGCCATCAGTGCTGTCGGGGGGGCGACAGATACGCAGTATTTT.